The rows below give T cell receptor beta chains drawn from one sample of a study of blood T cell repertoires in COVID-19. Sequenced by immunoSEQ multiplex PCR; TCRdb stores in-frame clones only, minus some. The data hold some 150,000 clones, with 80% to 90% observed a single time. Sequenced: peripheral blood. These receptors came from a woman aged 55-69 years with COVID-19, enrolled during active disease. CDR3s include the opening cysteine and the closing phenylalanine or tryptophan. Fields, in order: clone size, V gene, D gene, J gene, CDR3 protein, CDR3 DNA. The D gene is left open where the match is weak. Size is omitted from some rows. Given values are once, few, many or a class for expanded clones.

once	TRBV19	TRBD1	TRBJ2-7	CASSRDSEAFYEQYF	TGTGCCAGTAGTAGGGACAGCGAAGCCTTCTACGAGCAGTACTTC
.	TRBV7-2	.	TRBJ1-5	CASSLVGGNNQPQHF	TGTGCCAGCAGCTTAGTGGGGGGGAACAATCAGCCCCAGCATTTT
.	TRBV23-1	.	TRBJ2-7	CASSQSAAVYEQYF	TGCGCCAGCAGTCAATCGGCGGCCGTCTACGAGCAGTACTTC
once	TRBV15	.	TRBJ1-4	CATSSSRASNEKLFF	TGTGCCACCAGCAGTTCGAGGGCGTCTAATGAAAAACTGTTTTTT
.	TRBV3-1/TRBV3-2	TRBD1	TRBJ1-2	CASSLVGTGVYGYTF	TGTGCCAGCAGCCTAGTAGGGACAGGGGTCTATGGCTACACCTTC
once	TRBV2	TRBD2	TRBJ2-7	CASKPAGVYEQYF	TGTGCCAGCAAGCCAGCGGGGGTTTACGAGCAGTACTTC
.	TRBV10-3	TRBD1	TRBJ1-4	CAISGTGRSGTNEKLFF	TGTGCCATCAGCGGGACAGGTCGCTCGGGGACTAATGAAAAACTGTTTTTT
.	TRBV19	.	TRBJ1-2	CASSGANTNYGYTF	TGTGCCAGTAGTGGGGCAAATACTAACTATGGCTACACCTTC
.	TRBV27	.	TRBJ1-2	CASRRGRGGDGYTF	TGTGCCAGCAGACGGGGCAGGGGAGGGGATGGCTACACCTTC
.	TRBV4-2	.	TRBJ2-3	CASSQDSSTDTQYF	TGTGCCAGCAGCCAAGATTCGAGCACAGATACGCAGTATTTT
.	TRBV7-9	.	TRBJ1-6	CASSPAGGPFNSPLHF	TGTGCCAGCAGCCCCGCGGGGGGGCCCTTTAATTCACCCCTCCACTTT
.	TRBV29-1	.	TRBJ1-1	CSVRTGSSMWGAFF	TGCAGCGTTCGAACGGGGAGTAGTATGTGGGGAGCTTTCTTT
.	TRBV24-1	TRBD1	TRBJ2-5	CATSDLTGGETQYF	TGTGCCACCAGTGATCTGACAGGGGGAGAGACCCAGTACTTC
.	TRBV18	.	TRBJ2-7	CASSLGAMSSYEQYF	TGTGCCAGCTCCCTGGGGGCCATGAGCTCCTACGAGCAGTACTTC
.	TRBV10-3	.	TRBJ2-2	CAISDRWQIANTGELFF	TGTGCCATCAGTGACAGGTGGCAAATTGCGAACACCGGGGAGCTGTTTTTT
once	TRBV7-3	TRBD2	TRBJ2-3	CASSLQSGGATDTQYF	TGTGCCAGCAGCTTACAGAGCGGGGGGGCGACAGATACGCAGTATTTT
.	TRBV30	.	TRBJ2-7	CAWTGEGYEQYF	TGTGCCTGGACAGGGGAGGGCTACGAGCAGTACTTC
.	TRBV19	TRBD1	TRBJ2-5	CASSIWGQGGETQYF	TGTGCCAGTAGTATTTGGGGACAGGGAGGCGAGACCCAGTACTTC
few	TRBV3-1/TRBV3-2	.	TRBJ2-1	CASSPEWSYNEQFF	TGTGCCAGCAGCCCCGAGTGGTCCTACAATGAGCAGTTCTTC
.	TRBV30	.	TRBJ1-6	CAWSPTPDTSKYNSPLHF	TGTGCCTGGAGTCCGACGCCGGACACAAGCAAATATAATTCACCCCTCCACTTT
.	TRBV5-1	TRBD1	TRBJ1-2	CASSWDRSYGYTF	TGCGCCAGCAGTTGGGACAGGTCCTATGGCTACACCTTC
.	TRBV4-1	.	TRBJ2-1	CASGTGGLNEQFF	TGCGCCAGCGGGACTGGGGGGTTGAATGAGCAGTTCTTC
.	TRBV19	TRBD1	TRBJ1-1	CASSNRGQAFF	TGTGCCAGTAGTAACAGGGGGCAAGCTTTCTTT
.	TRBV28	TRBD1	TRBJ1-4	CASSLPTGSSGEKLFF	TGTGCCAGCAGTTTGCCGACAGGGTCAAGTGGTGAAAAACTGTTTTTT
.	TRBV28	TRBD2	TRBJ2-3	CASSPGLGTDTQYF	TGTGCCAGCAGCCCAGGACTAGGGACAGATACGCAGTATTTT
.	TRBV10-1	.	TRBJ1-4	CASSEAGTTNEKLFF	TGCGCCAGCAGTGAAGCGGGTACAACTAATGAAAAACTGTTTTTT
few	TRBV19	TRBD1	TRBJ2-1	CASSITGTGVSNEQFF	TGTGCCAGTAGTATAACCGGGACAGGGGTGTCAAATGAGCAGTTCTTC
.	TRBV7-9	.	TRBJ1-1	CASSLVDREAFF	TGTGCCAGCAGCTTAGTGGACAGAGAAGCTTTCTTT
.	TRBV30	TRBD1	TRBJ1-2	CAYRDRAAANYGYTF	TGTGCCTACCGGGACAGGGCAGCCGCTAACTATGGCTACACCTTC
once	TRBV4-1	.	TRBJ1-5	CASSSPGGQPQHF	TGCGCCAGCAGCTCCCCGGGGGGTCAGCCCCAGCATTTT
.	TRBV5-1	.	TRBJ1-4	CASSLAGVEKLFF	TGCGCCAGCAGCTTGGCAGGGGTTGAAAAACTGTTTTTT
.	TRBV7-9	TRBD2	TRBJ2-1	CASSRKRGGLNNEQFF	TGTGCCAGCAGCCGGAAGCGGGGGGGCCTCAACAATGAGCAGTTCTTC
once	TRBV5-4	.	TRBJ1-2	CASSLDTSGGYYGYTF	TGTGCCAGCAGCTTGGATACGTCGGGGGGGTACTATGGCTACACCTTC
once	TRBV7-2	.	TRBJ2-7	CASSLEGVYEQYF	TGTGCCAGCAGCTTAGAGGGGGTGTACGAGCAGTACTTC
.	TRBV7-2	.	TRBJ1-4	CASSLGGSEKLFF	TGTGCCAGCAGCTTAGGTGGCAGTGAAAAACTGTTTTTT
.	TRBV6-2/TRBV6-3	.	TRBJ1-1	CASSYPKAAIGGTEAFF	TGTGCCAGCAGTTATCCCAAGGCGGCGATTGGAGGCACTGAAGCTTTCTTT
.	TRBV5-4	.	TRBJ1-3	CASSLGQAGNTIYF	TGTGCCAGCAGCTTGGGGCAGGCGGGAAACACCATATATTTT
.	TRBV11-2	.	TRBJ1-4	CASSAGPVRGRNEKLFF	TGTGCCAGCAGCGCCGGGCCCGTCAGGGGCCGGAATGAAAAACTGTTTTTT
.	TRBV30	.	TRBJ1-6	CAWSGRTAYNSPLHF	TGTGCCTGGAGCGGCCGGACAGCGTATAATTCACCCCTCCACTTT
few	TRBV7-9	.	TRBJ1-5	CASSHGSDQPQHF	TGTGCCAGCAGCCACGGTTCGGATCAGCCCCAGCATTTT
.	TRBV21-1	.	TRBJ2-1	CASSKSPGTSGNEQFF	TGTGCCAGCAGCAAAAGTCCCGGGACTAGCGGGAATGAGCAGTTCTTC
.	TRBV9	.	TRBJ1-3	CASSVAAGSGNTIYF	TGTGCCAGCAGCGTAGCGGCAGGGTCTGGAAACACCATATATTTT
.	TRBV11-2	TRBD1	TRBJ2-2	CASSSTGNGELFF	TGTGCCAGCAGCTCGACAGGGAACGGGGAGCTGTTTTTT
.	TRBV2	.	TRBJ2-2	CASSSSVTGELFF	TGTGCCAGCAGTAGTAGCGTAACCGGGGAGCTGTTTTTT
.	TRBV29-1	TRBD1	TRBJ1-1	CSVLATGSEAFF	TGCAGCGTCCTCGCGACAGGGTCTGAAGCTTTCTTT
.	TRBV20-1	.	TRBJ2-7	CSANRGREQYF	TGCAGTGCAAACCGAGGTAGGGAGCAGTACTTC
.	TRBV11-2	.	TRBJ1-4	CASSSRGGRDEKLFF	TGTGCCAGCAGCTCCAGAGGGGGGAGGGACGAAAAACTGTTTTTT
.	TRBV6-5	TRBD2	TRBJ2-2	CASSGGTYTGELFF	TGTGCCAGCAGCGGGGGGACCTACACCGGGGAGCTGTTTTTT
.	TRBV11-2	.	TRBJ2-5	CASSWRHLQETQYF	TGTGCCAGCAGCTGGAGGCACCTCCAAGAGACCCAGTACTTC
.	TRBV5-4	TRBD1	TRBJ1-1	CASSFGTVNTEAFF	TGTGCCAGCAGCTTTGGGACAGTGAACACTGAAGCTTTCTTT
.	TRBV12-3/TRBV12-4	.	TRBJ2-1	CASTRTPRNEQFF	TGTGCCAGCACCCGGACTCCGCGGAATGAGCAGTTCTTC
.	TRBV28	TRBD1	TRBJ2-7	CASSVSTGDSEQYF	TGTGCCAGCAGCGTATCTACAGGGGACAGCGAGCAGTACTTC
.	TRBV28	.	TRBJ2-1	CASSFSRQSGSYNEQFF	TGTGCCAGCAGTTTTTCTAGACAGTCAGGCTCCTACAATGAGCAGTTCTTC
.	TRBV13	TRBD1	TRBJ1-4	CASSLEGTGYPNEKLFF	TGTGCCAGCAGCTTAGAGGGGACAGGGTACCCTAATGAAAAACTGTTTTTT
.	TRBV6-1	TRBD2	TRBJ2-3	CASSEERGGTDTQYF	TGTGCCAGCAGTGAAGAGCGGGGGGGCACAGATACGCAGTATTTT
.	TRBV18	.	TRBJ2-5	CASSPRARLGAETQYF	TGTGCCAGCTCACCTCGGGCGCGACTAGGAGCGGAGACCCAGTACTTC
few	TRBV3-1/TRBV3-2	TRBD1	TRBJ1-1	CATRDRGLNTEAFF	TGTGCCACTAGGGACAGGGGGTTGAACACTGAAGCTTTCTTT